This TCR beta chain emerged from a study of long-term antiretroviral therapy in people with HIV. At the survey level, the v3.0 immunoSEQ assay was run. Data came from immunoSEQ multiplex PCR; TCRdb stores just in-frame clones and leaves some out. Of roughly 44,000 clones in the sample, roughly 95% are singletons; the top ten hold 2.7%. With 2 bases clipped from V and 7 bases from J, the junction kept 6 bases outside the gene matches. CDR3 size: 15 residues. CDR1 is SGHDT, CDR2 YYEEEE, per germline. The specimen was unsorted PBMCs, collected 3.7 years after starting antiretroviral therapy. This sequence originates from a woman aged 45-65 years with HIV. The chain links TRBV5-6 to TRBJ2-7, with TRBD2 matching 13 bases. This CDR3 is CASSFGTSGVREQYF. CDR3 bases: TGTGCCAGCAGCTTCGGGACTAGCGGGGTTCGGGAGCAGTACTTC.